These T cell receptor beta chains were read from a single sample in a study of response to subunit inactivated influenza vaccine. MiXCR was run by TCRdb on the RT-PCR reads, yielding one entry per CDR3 protein. Here the sample spans about 500,000 distinct CDR3 sequences, 6% to 9% being singletons. Sequences were derived from PBMCs from blood, sampled less than 30 months after vaccination. All receptors derive from a man aged 50 to 69 who received an inactivated influenza vaccine. Both conserved end residues are part of each CDR3. A D gene is named only where the DNA matches it firmly. Size values are once, few and many counts, or a class for expanded clones, and some rows have none.

>NA|TRBJ1-2|TRBV4-3|NA
TGCGCCAGCAGCCAAGATAAGGCTAACTATGGCTACACCTTC
CASSQDKANYGYTF
>TRBD1|TRBJ1-2|TRBV7-3|NA
TGTGCCAGCAGCTTAAATACAGGGGCCCCCTATGGCTACACCTTC
CASSLNTGAPYGYTF
>NA|TRBJ2-7|TRBV21-1|many
TGTGCCAGCAGCAAAGTGGGACATCCGTCCCACGAGCAGTACTTC
CASSKVGHPSHEQYF
>TRBD1|TRBJ2-1|TRBV29-1|NA
TGCAGCGTTGGACAGGGCCCCTACAATGAGCAGTTCTTC
CSVGQGPYNEQFF
>NA|TRBJ2-3|TRBV12-3/TRBV12-4|few
TGTGCCAGCAGCCGCCGGGGGTTAACGCAGTATTTT
CASSRRGLTQYF
>NA|TRBJ2-3|TRBV5-1|many
TGCGCCAGCAGCTTGCAACTAGGTACAGATACGCAGTATTTT
CASSLQLGTDTQYF
>NA|TRBJ2-5|TRBV29-1|many
TGCAGCGCTGGGGACTGGGAGACCCAGTACTTC
CSAGDWETQYF
>NA|TRBJ1-5|TRBV4-3|few
TGCGCCAGCAGCCAAGACTCAGGGCAAGGCCAGCCCCAGCATTTT
CASSQDSGQGQPQHF
>TRBD2|TRBJ2-7|TRBV4-3|many
TGCGCCAGCAGCCAAGAACCTAGCGGGACGGGGGAGCAGTACTTC
CASSQEPSGTGEQYF
>NA|TRBJ1-2|TRBV6-5|NA
TGTGCCAGCAGTTACCAGGGTCTTAACTATGGCTACACCTTC
CASSYQGLNYGYTF
>NA|TRBJ2-6|TRBV20-1|NA
TGCAGTGCCTCTTCGGGCCCCCCTGCCTCTGGGGCCAACGTCCTGACTTTC
CSASSGPPASGANVLTF
>TRBD2|TRBJ2-3|TRBV7-9|NA
TGTGCCAGCCTCCTAGCGGGCACAGATACGCAGTATTTT
CASLLAGTDTQYF
>NA|TRBJ2-5|TRBV7-3|many
TGTGCCAGCAGCTTAACGGGTGCTTTCCAAGAGACCCAGTACTTC
CASSLTGAFQETQYF
>NA|TRBJ2-6|TRBV10-3|NA
TGTGCCATCAGGGGGGGGACATCCTCTGGGGCCAACGTCCTGACTTTC
CAIRGGTSSGANVLTF
>NA|TRBJ1-3|TRBV12-3/TRBV12-4|many
TGTGCCAGCAGCCCGGGACACAGCTCTGGAAACACCATATATTTT
CASSPGHSSGNTIYF
>NA|TRBJ2-3|TRBV19|few
TGTGCAAGTAATACAGGGCAAGGGGATACGCAGTATTTT
CASNTGQGDTQYF
>NA|TRBJ2-7|TRBV6-2/TRBV6-3|NA
TGTGCCAGCAGCCCCGATCCCCCGGTTTCCCTCTACGAGCAGTACTTC
CASSPDPPVSLYEQYF
>TRBD1|TRBJ2-5|TRBV28|many
TGTGCCAGCAGTCATCCCACGGACAGGGGCCAAGAGACCCAGTACTTC
CASSHPTDRGQETQYF
>NA|TRBJ1-1|TRBV12-3/TRBV12-4|NA
TGTGCCAGCAGCTCACTCCCCTCGGGCAAAGCTTTCTTT
CASSSLPSGKAFF
>TRBD1|TRBJ1-1|TRBV28|NA
TGTGCCGGCAGTTTCGAGACAGGGAGGAACACTGAAGCTTTCTTT
CAGSFETGRNTEAFF
>TRBD1|TRBJ2-6|TRBV6-2/TRBV6-3|few
TGTGCCACCGCTAGGGACAGGCCTCTTCAATCTGGGGCCAACGTCCTGACTTTC
CATARDRPLQSGANVLTF
>NA|TRBJ1-1|TRBV30|many
TGTGCCTGGGACAGGAACACTGAAGCTTTCTTT
CAWDRNTEAFF
>NA|TRBJ1-6|TRBV12-3/TRBV12-4|few
TGTGCCAGCAGCAACCGCCCGGGACTTAATTCACCCCTCCACTTT
CASSNRPGLNSPLHF
>TRBD2|TRBJ2-7|TRBV7-6|NA
TGTGCCAGCAGCTCCCAGCGGGAGCGGGATCACTACGAGCAGTACTTC
CASSSQRERDHYEQYF
>NA|TRBJ2-1|TRBV7-8|NA
TGTGCCAGCAGCTTAGCCAGCCAGAGCTCCTACAATGAGCAGTTCTTC
CASSLASQSSYNEQFF
>NA|TRBJ1-6|TRBV20-1|few
TGCAGTGCTAGTGACAGAAGCGTTTCACCCCTCCACTTT
CSASDRSVSPLHF